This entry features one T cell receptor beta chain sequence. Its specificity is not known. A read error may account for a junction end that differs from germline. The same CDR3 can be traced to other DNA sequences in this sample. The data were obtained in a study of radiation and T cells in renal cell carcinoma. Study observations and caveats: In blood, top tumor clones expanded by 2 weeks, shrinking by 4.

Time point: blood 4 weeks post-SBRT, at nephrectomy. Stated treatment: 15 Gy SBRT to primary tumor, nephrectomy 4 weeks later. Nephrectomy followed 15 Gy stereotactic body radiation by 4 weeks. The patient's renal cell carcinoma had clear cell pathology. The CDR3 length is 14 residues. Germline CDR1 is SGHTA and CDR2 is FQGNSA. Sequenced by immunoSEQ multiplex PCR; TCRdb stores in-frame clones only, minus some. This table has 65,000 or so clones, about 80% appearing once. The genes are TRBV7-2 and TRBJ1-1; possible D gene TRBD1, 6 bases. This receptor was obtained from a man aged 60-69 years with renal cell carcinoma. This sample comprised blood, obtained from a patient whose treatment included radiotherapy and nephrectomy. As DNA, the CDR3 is TGTGCCAGCAGCTTAGACAGGGTGAACACTGAGGCTTTCTTT. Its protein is CASSLDRVNTEAFF.